The subject of this entry is one T cell receptor beta chain. Seattle patients were enrolled during active infection and followed longitudinally. Libraries were prepared by immunoSEQ multiplex PCR; TCRdb keeps only in-frame clonotypes and omits some of them. The sample carries approximately 200,000 clones, less than 95% recorded once. This sample is part of a study of blood T cell repertoires in COVID-19. For the study at large: From the United States, Italy and Spain came samples of acute and convalescent COVID-19. Sources were T cells, B-cell-depleted T cells, or PBMCs; the material itself was cDNA or gDNA.

The CDR3 is 15 residues long. Per the germline V gene, CDR1 is KGHSH and CDR2 is LQKENI. Germline trimming cut 3 bases from V and 7 bases from J; bases unmatched to any gene: 9. The specimen sequenced was peripheral blood. V and J are TRBV18 and TRBJ1-2; 9 bases match TRBD1. The sequence was obtained from a man aged 30 to 45 with COVID-19, enrolled during active disease. DNA for the CDR3: TGTGCCAGCTCACCCCAGGACAGGGGTTTGTTTGGCTACACCTTC. Its protein product is CASSPQDRGLFGYTF.